This entry features one TCR beta chain sequence. This clonotype was seen only a few times. Its recognized antigen is unknown. No much larger clonotype is one base removed from it; base qualities were not supplied. This sample is part of a study of T cells in Graves' hyperthyroidism and ophthalmopathy (dated by TCRdb to between 2018 and 2021). Describing the broader study: Peripheral blood samples were taken at initial diagnosis, before any treatment was given. To identify TCR V-J signatures that set the groups apart, the researchers used a discovery cohort of more than 95 patients, made up of 40 to 45 with Graves' ophthalmopathy and about 59 with stable Graves' hyperthyroidism. An independent validation cohort of about 19 hyperthyroidism patients and 17 patients who later progressed to ophthalmopathy tested prospective prediction of ophthalmopathy. Thyroid tissue and blood T-cell repertoires from several Graves' hyperthyroidism patients were also compared in the study. The 95 to 100 discovery patients were randomly split 7:3 into training and test sets. Following sampling, methimazole starting at 30 mg daily was given to hyperthyroidism patients, and high-dose intravenous methylprednisolone was given to ophthalmopathy patients. According to the paper, TCR Vbeta CDR3 sequencing was carried out on about 140 peripheral blood samples, which came from approximately 43 ophthalmopathy, roughly 75 hyperthyroidism and around 17 progressor patients.

Graves' hyperthyroidism was defined as stable when no progression to ophthalmopathy occurred over 18 months of follow-up. The hyperthyroidism patients were between 18 and 65 years old and newly diagnosed, with a disease duration of less than 2 months. Patients with uncontrolled infections, other autoimmune diseases, pregnancy or lactation were excluded. Diagnoses were established on the basis of clinical symptoms, serum thyroxine and TRAb, thyroid ultrasound, and orbital computed tomography. PBMCs were separated from approximately 9.9 ml of fresh peripheral blood using Ficoll-Paque density gradient centrifugation. Total RNA was extracted using Trizol reagent, and RNA quality was assessed on an Agilent 2100 Bioanalyzer. Broad study findings and their caveats: Sample size was not statistically predetermined, and investigators were not blinded to group allocation. Most expanded thyroid clonotypes (frequency above 0.001) were also detected in blood, suggesting blood repertoires may reflect thyroid immune responses. A model built on a 13 V-J signature distinguished ophthalmopathy from stable hyperthyroidism, reaching around 90% sensitivity and about 81% specificity in cross-validation and 80%/75% in testing. During validation, the model predicted progression to ophthalmopathy a median of around six months ahead of onset, with more than 60% sensitivity and about 75% specificity.

Amplification of TCR beta CDR3 regions was carried out from RNA transcripts. A first-round RT-PCR of the TCR CDR3 used the HTBI primer set with the Qiagen OneStep RT-PCR kit. A second multiplex PCR round built the libraries, followed by size selection and purification. Paired-end sequencing of the libraries was performed with 100 bp reads on an Illumina HiSeq2000. For the original study's pipeline: SOAPnuke was used to process the raw data, with reads discarded if the reads contained adapters or uncalled bases, had a mean Phred below 15, or lacked an exact constant-primer or identifier match. COPE v1.2.5 was used to merge high-quality paired reads, and clonotypes were defined as unique nucleotide sequences. Clonotypes were aligned to IMGT TRBV, TRBD and TRBJ reference segments using MiTCR v1.1. Analysis was restricted to V-J combinations with a frequency above 0.0001, which covered 99% to 99.2% of repertoires. A TCS score was defined as the ratio between F50 (clonal expansion) and ExV (chaos), using BLOSUM62-based TCRdist between CDR3 peptides within each V-J. Welch's t-statistics and random forest reduced roughly 530 V-J features to 13, which were used in a naive Bayes classifier (R e1071). The public reads were reprocessed in TCRdb via fastp at Q25 and MiXCR, keeping in-frame beta chains. Identical CDR3 protein sequences are pooled into one entry, listed with their most common genes and DNA. The V and J calls shown here were made by TCRdb, not taken from the authors' results. The sample data list some 760,000 distinct CDR3 sequences, and approximately 15% of these were observed just once. The leading ten clones occupy 10% of the sample.

Trimming costs V 6 bases and J 0 bases, and their ends lie 15 bases apart. Taken from cysteine to phenylalanine, the CDR3 has 15 residues. The entry retains the CDR3 DNA only, 45 bases that are in frame from base 1. CDR1 and CDR2 are drawn from the germline V gene (reference sequence): LNHDA, SQIVND. The sequencing sample was made of blood. This receptor was identified in a woman aged 18 to 35 with Graves' hyperthyroidism. The receptor chain draws on TRBV19 and TRBJ2-7, with the D gene uncertain. The CDR3 reads CASSRPWGFSYEQYF. The sequenced DNA: TGTGCCAGTAGCCGCCCTTGGGGTTTCTCCTACGAGCAGTACTTC.